Sequencing of this T cell receptor beta chain was carried out in a study of blood T cells in healthy people across ages. The study's findings and limits: TCR beta diversity tracked closely with naive T cell percentage. Measured against age, TCR beta diversity per million T cells decreased in a roughly linear manner.

CDR3 length equals 17 residues. V lost 6 bases to trimming and J lost 1 base; unmatched junction nucleotides: 7. Then a second PCR, running roughly 7 to 12 cycles, was carried out with a sample-barcoded 5' primer and a J-beta primer mix. From the 5' RACE reads, TCRdb called clonotypes with MiXCR, one entry per CDR3 protein. The sample lists 870,000 or so distinct CDR3 sequences; 29% were seen once. This clonotype was counted a few times. Antigen specificity is unknown. V is TRBV12-3 or TRBV12-4 and J is TRBJ2-6, with 9 bases that match TRBD1. Sequences were obtained from blood. The clonotype originates from a woman older than 75 in good health. The CDR3 nucleotides are TGTGCCAGCAGAGCGGGACAGGGTTTGTCTGGGGCCAACGTCCTGACTTTC. It is translated as CASRAGQGLSGANVLTF.